This T cell receptor (beta chain) was found in a study of control samples from healthy donors and cancer patients. The data were produced by immunoSEQ multiplex PCR, yet TCRdb's version contains in-frame clones alone and is incomplete. The data hold 120,000 to 150,000 clones, with 75% to 90% observed a single time. CDR3 length: 14 residues. CDR1 LGHNA and CDR2 YSLEER come from the germline V gene. V lost 4 bases and J 7 bases, leaving 14 bases between the germline ends. The rearrangement joins TRBV4-3 to TRBJ2-1; perhaps TRBD2 as D (6 bases). Material: blood. This sequence was found in a man younger than 40 in good health. The chain's CDR3 is CASSLGGGRNEQFF. CDR3 nucleotides: TGCGCCAGCAGCCTGGGGGGAGGAAGAAATGAGCAGTTCTTC.